The 2 T cell receptor beta chains reported below all come from one sample, sequenced in a study of shared T cell receptors in the human thymus listed by TCRdb under 2021. Library preparation employed the immunoSEQ multiplex PCR assay. TCRdb took over this immuneACCESS table, retaining in-frame rearrangements with V and J assigned. Such tables are incomplete; in checked studies, under half of the missing clones stem from an unresolved V gene, and the remainder is unexplained. Counted in this sample were 640,000 or so clones; 70% to 90% of them appeared once. The top ten clonotypes cover about 0.0094% of the sample. These data also formed part of another study, on human thymus T cells.

Sequencing was carried out using thymocytes. The origin of the receptors is a boy less than two years old with a congenital heart defect. Donor details come from another sample of the same person, matched by shared clones.

This clone was observed once. The chain uses TRBV28 and TRBJ2-1; 8 bases map to TRBD1. The CDR3 runs 16 residues. V lost 6 bases, J lost 10 bases, and 17 bases stayed unmatched. Germline V gene sequence: CDR1 MDHEN, CDR2 SYDVKM. The CDR3 reads CASSLSTGGRQGEQFF. CDR3 DNA: TGTGCCAGCAGCCTTAGCACAGGGGGACGGCAAGGGGAGCAGTTCTTC.

The gene calls are TRBV4-3 and TRBJ2-7; D is possibly TRBD1 (6 bases). Between the trimmed V and J ends, which lost 0 bases and 3 bases, there was a span of 12 bases. CDR3 length equals 15 residues. CDR1 LGHNA and CDR2 YSLEER come from the germline V gene. The chain's CDR3 is CASSQDLGALYEQYF. The CDR3 region has the DNA TGCGCCAGCAGCCAAGATTTGGGGGCCCTCTACGAGCAGTACTTC.